This passage covers 2 T cell receptor beta chains from one sample sequenced in a study of blood T cell repertoires in COVID-19. Profiling relied on immunoSEQ multiplex PCR, and the TCRdb table lists in-frame clones only, not all of them. The sample has 85,000 to 100,000 clones, 72% seen once. The source material was peripheral blood. The receptors originated from a woman aged 60-75 years in a cohort sampled during active or convalescent COVID-19.

The chain links TRBV29-1 to TRBJ1-3, with TRBD1 as a possible D gene (5 bases). The V end lost 4 bases, the J end lost 2 bases, and 9 bases lay between the germline ends. The germline CDR1 and CDR2 sequences are SQVTM and ANQGSEA. The length of the CDR3 is 13 residues. Here the CDR3 reads CSVGGAAGNTIYF. The DNA of the CDR3 is TGCAGCGTTGGGGGCGCCGCTGGAAACACCATATATTTT.

This clone was detected a few times. The CDR3 DNA follows: TGTGCCAGCTCAAGCCTTCCCGGCGGGACTAGCGGTTCCACAGATACGCAGTATTTT. It specifies CASSSLPGGTSGSTDTQYF. The gene calls are TRBV18 and TRBJ2-3; 11 bases map to TRBD2. The V gene's germline CDR1 is KGHSH and CDR2 LQKENI. The length of the CDR3 is 19 residues. Unmatched junction bases numbered 15, after V lost 5 bases and J lost 2 bases.